The clone carrying this T cell receptor (beta chain) was picked up many times. This entry comes from a study of blood T cell repertoires in COVID-19. Across the study: Sample material is recorded as cDNA or gDNA derived from T cells, B-cell-depleted T cells, or PBMCs.

The CDR3 spans 15 residues. Germline lookup yields CDR1 LNHNV and CDR2 YYDKDF (reference sequence). Trimming removed 1 base at V and 2 bases at J, with 11 bases between. The repertoire was sequenced with immunoSEQ multiplex PCR; TCRdb's copy has only in-frame clones and lacks some. This table holds around 200,000 clones, approximately 80% found once. The origin of this receptor is an elderly woman with acute or convalescent COVID-19. This chain uses TRBV15 with TRBJ2-5; D not certain. The sample taken for sequencing was peripheral blood. The CDR3 protein is CATSRALGLQETQYF. The DNA for the CDR3 is TGTGCCACCAGCAGAGCCCTCGGTCTTCAAGAGACCCAGTACTTC. The variable domain in full, with the rest retrieved from reference TRBV15 and TRBJ2-5, is DAMVIQNPRYQVTQFGKPVTLSCSQTLNHNVMYWYQQKSSQAPKLLFHYYDKDFNNEADTPDNFQSRRPNTSFCFLDIRSPGLGDTAMYLCATSRALGLQETQYFGPGTRLLVL.